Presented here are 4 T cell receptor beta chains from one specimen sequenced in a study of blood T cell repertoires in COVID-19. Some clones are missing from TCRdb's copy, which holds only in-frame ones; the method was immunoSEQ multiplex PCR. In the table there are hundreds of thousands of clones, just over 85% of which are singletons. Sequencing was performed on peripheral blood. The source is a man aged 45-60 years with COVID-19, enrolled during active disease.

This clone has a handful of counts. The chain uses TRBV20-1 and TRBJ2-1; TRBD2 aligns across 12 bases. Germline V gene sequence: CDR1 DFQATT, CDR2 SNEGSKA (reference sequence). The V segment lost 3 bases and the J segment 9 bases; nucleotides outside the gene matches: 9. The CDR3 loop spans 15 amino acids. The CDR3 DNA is TGCAGTGCTAGTATAACTAGCGGGGGGCAGGGTGAGCAGTTCTTC. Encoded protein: CSASITSGGQGEQFF.

The chain's CDR3 is CASSQPGQGVYGYTF. The CDR3 DNA follows: TGTGCCAGCAGCCAACCCGGACAGGGGGTCTATGGCTACACCTTC. The chain is built from TRBV3-1 (or the pseudogene TRBV3-2) and TRBJ1-2; the match to TRBD1 covers 10 bases. The ends lost 2 bases at V and 4 bases at J; junction bases unmatched: 4. Germline CDR1 and CDR2: LGHDT and YNNKEL (reference sequence). The length of the CDR3 is 15 residues.

CDR3 loop: CASSPEPSTRVYEQYF. Here the CDR3 DNA reads TGTGCCAGTAGTCCAGAACCTAGCACCCGCGTCTACGAGCAGTACTTC. The chain has TRBV19 and TRBJ2-7; possibly TRBD2 for D (5 bases). The CDR3 is 16 residues long. Germline lookup yields CDR1 LNHDA and CDR2 SQIVND (reference sequence). V lost 5 bases, J lost 3 bases, and 20 bases lay in between.

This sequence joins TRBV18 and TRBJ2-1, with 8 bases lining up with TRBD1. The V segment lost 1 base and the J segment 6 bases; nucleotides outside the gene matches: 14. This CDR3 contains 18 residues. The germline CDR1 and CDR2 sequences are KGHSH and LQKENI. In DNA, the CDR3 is TGTGCCAGCTCACCACGTGTGCTTCAGGGGGCGGTCCGCAATGAGCAGTTCTTC. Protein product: CASSPRVLQGAVRNEQFF. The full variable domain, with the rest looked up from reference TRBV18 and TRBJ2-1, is NAGVMQNPRHLVRRRGQEARLRCSPMKGHSHVYWYRQLPEEGLKFMVYLQKENIIDESGMPKERFSAEFPKEGPSILRIQQVVRGDSAAYFCASSPRVLQGAVRNEQFFGPGTRLTVL.